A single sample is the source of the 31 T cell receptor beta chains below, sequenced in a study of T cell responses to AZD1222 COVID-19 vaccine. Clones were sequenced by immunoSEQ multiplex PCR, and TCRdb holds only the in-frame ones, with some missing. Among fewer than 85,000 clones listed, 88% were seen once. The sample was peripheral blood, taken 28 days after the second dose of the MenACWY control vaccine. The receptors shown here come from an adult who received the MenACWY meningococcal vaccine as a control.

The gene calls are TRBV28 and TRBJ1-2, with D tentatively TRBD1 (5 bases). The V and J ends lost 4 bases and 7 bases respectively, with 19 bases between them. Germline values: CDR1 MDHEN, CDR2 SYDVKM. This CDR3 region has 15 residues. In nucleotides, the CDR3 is TGTGCCAGCAGTTCCCCCGGGACCGATTTCGGTGGCTACACCTTC. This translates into CASSSPGTDFGGYTF.

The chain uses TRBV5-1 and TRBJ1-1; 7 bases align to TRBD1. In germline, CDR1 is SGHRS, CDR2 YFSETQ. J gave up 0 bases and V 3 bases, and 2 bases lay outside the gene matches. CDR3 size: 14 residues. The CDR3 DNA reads TGCGCCAGCAGCTGGGACAGCTTGAACACTGAAGCTTTCTTT. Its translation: CASSWDSLNTEAFF. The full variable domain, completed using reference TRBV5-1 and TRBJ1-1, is KAGVTQTPRYLIKTRGQQVTLSCSPISGHRSVSWYQQTPGQGLQFLFEYFSETQRNKGNFPGRFSGRQFSNSRSEMNVSTLELGDSALYLCASSWDSLNTEAFFGQGTRLTVV.

The CDR3 region is CASNTGRTEAFF. CDR3 DNA: TGTGCCAGTAATACAGGTCGCACTGAAGCTTTCTTT. The genes are TRBV19 and TRBJ1-1, with D maybe TRBD1 (5 bases). Germline V CDR1 and CDR2: LNHDA, SQIVND (reference sequence). The V end lost 7 bases, the J end lost 4 bases, and 10 bases lay between the germline ends. The CDR3 contains 12 residues.

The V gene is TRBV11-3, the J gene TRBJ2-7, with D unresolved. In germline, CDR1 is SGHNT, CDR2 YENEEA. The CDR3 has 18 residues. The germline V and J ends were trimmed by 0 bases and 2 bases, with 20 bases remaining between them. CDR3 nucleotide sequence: TGTGCCAGCAGCTTAGATGGTGCCGGAAACTGGAGCCCCTACGAGCAGTACTTC. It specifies CASSLDGAGNWSPYEQYF. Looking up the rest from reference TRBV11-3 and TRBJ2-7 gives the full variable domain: EAGVVQSPRYKIIEKKQPVAFWCNPISGHNTLYWYLQNLGQGPELLIRYENEEAVDDSQLPKDRFSAERLKGVDSTLKIQPAELGDSAVYLCASSLDGAGNWSPYEQYFGPGTRLTVT.

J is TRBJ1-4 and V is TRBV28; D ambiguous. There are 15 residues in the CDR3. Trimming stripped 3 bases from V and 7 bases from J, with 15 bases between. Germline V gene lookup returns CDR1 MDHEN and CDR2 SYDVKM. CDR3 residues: CASSLLGRKGEKLFF. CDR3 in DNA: TGTGCCAGCAGTTTGTTGGGTAGGAAGGGTGAAAAACTGTTTTTT.

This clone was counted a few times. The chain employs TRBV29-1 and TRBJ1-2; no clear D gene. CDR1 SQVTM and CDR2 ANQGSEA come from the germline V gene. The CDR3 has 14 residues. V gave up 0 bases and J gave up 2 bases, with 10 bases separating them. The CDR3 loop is CSVEEGVPNYGYTF. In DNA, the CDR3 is TGCAGCGTTGAAGAGGGAGTGCCGAACTATGGCTACACCTTC.

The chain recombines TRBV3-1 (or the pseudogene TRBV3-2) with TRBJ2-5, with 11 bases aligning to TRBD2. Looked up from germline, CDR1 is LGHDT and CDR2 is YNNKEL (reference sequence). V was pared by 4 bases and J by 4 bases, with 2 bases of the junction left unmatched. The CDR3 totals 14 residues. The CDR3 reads CASSLGLAGETQYF. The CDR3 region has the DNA TGTGCCAGCAGCCTTGGACTAGCGGGAGAGACCCAGTACTTC.

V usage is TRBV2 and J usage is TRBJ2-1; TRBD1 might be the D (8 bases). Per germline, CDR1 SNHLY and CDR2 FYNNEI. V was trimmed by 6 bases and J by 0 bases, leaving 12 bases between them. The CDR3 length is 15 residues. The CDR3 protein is CASRNRGGSYNEQFF. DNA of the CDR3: TGTGCCAGCAGGAACAGGGGGGGCTCCTACAATGAGCAGTTCTTC. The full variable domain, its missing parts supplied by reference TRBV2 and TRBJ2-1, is EPEVTQTPSHQVTQMGQEVILRCVPISNHLYFYWYRQILGQKVEFLVSFYNNEISEKSEIFDDQFSVERPDGSNFTLKIRSTKLEDSAMYFCASRNRGGSYNEQFFGPGTRLTVL.

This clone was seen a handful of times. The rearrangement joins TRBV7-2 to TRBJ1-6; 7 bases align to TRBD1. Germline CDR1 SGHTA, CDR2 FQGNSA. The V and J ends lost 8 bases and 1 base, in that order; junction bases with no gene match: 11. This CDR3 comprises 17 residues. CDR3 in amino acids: CASAGGNRQSYNSPLHF. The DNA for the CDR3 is TGTGCCAGCGCAGGGGGTAACAGGCAGTCCTATAATTCACCCCTCCACTTT.

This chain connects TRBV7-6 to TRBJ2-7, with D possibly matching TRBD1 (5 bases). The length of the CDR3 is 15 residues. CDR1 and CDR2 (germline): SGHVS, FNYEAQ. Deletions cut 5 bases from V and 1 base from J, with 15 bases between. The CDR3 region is CASSPKRGTSYEQYF. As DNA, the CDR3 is TGTGCCAGCAGCCCTAAAAGGGGTACGTCCTACGAGCAGTACTTC.

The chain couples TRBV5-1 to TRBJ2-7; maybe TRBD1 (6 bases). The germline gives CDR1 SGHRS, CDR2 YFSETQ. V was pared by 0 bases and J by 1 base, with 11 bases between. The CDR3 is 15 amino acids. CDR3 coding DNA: TGCGCCAGCAGCTTGGCAGGGGCTGGTTCCTACGAGCAGTACTTC. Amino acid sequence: CASSLAGAGSYEQYF.

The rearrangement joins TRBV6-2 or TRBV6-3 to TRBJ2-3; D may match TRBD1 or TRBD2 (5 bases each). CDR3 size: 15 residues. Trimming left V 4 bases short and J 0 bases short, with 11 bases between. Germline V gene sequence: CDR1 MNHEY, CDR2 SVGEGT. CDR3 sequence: CASSFGTESTDTQYF. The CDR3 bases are TGTGCCAGCAGTTTCGGGACGGAGAGCACAGATACGCAGTATTTT.

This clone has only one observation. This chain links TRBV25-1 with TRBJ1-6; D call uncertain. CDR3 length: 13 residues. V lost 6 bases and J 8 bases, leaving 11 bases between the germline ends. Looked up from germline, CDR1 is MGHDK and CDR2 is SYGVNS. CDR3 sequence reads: CASSHGRDSPLHF. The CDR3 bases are TGTGCCAGCAGCCACGGCCGGGATTCACCCCTCCACTTT.

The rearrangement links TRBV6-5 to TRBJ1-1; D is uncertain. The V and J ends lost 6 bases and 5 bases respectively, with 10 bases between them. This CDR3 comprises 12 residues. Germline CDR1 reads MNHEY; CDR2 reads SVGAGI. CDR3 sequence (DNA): TGTGCCAGCAGCTCCGTGGGGACTGAAGCTTTCTTT. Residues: CASSSVGTEAFF.

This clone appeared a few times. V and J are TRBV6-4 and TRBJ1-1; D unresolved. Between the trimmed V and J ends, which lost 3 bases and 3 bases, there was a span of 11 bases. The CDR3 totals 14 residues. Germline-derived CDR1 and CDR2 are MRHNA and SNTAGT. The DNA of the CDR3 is TGTGCCAGCAGTGAGAGGGATGGGGACACTGAAGCTTTCTTT. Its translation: CASSERDGDTEAFF.

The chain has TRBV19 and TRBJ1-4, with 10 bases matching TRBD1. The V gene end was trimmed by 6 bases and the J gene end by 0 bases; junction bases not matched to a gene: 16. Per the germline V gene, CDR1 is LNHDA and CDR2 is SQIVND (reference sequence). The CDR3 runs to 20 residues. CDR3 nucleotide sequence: TGTGCCAGTAGGAAGAGGACCGGGACAGGGGCCAGAGCAACTAATGAAAAACTGTTTTTT. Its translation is CASRKRTGTGARATNEKLFF.

The CDR3 DNA sequence: TGTGCCAGCAGTACCGACAGGCCCTCCTACAATGAGCAGTTCTTC. This codes for CASSTDRPSYNEQFF. V and J are TRBV7-2 and TRBJ2-1; D perhaps matches TRBD1 (6 bases). CDR3 length equals 15 residues. V shed 6 bases and J shed 0 bases, with 12 bases lying between them. CDR1 and CDR2 (germline): SGHTA, FQGNSA.

The CDR3 DNA sequence: TGTGCCAGCAGTTTTCCGACAGCTCAGATGCGTTACAATGAGCAGTTCTTC. Protein: CASSFPTAQMRYNEQFF. V is TRBV28 and J is TRBJ2-1; D is possibly TRBD1 (5 bases). The germline V gene encodes CDR1 MDHEN and CDR2 SYDVKM. The CDR3 runs to 17 residues. Trimming stripped 3 bases from V and 4 bases from J, with 19 bases between.

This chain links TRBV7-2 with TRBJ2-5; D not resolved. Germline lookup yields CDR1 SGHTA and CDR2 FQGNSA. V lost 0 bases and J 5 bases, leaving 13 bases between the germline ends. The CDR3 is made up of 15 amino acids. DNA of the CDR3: TGTGCCAGCAGCTTAGCCGGCTACCCGAGGGAGACCCAGTACTTC. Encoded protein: CASSLAGYPRETQYF.

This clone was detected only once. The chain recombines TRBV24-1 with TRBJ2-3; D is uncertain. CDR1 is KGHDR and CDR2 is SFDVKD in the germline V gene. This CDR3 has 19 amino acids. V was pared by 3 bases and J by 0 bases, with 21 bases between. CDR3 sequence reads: CATSDPRPGVLTSTDTQYF. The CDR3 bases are TGTGCCACCAGTGATCCGCGACCGGGTGTCCTGACTAGCACAGATACGCAGTATTTT.

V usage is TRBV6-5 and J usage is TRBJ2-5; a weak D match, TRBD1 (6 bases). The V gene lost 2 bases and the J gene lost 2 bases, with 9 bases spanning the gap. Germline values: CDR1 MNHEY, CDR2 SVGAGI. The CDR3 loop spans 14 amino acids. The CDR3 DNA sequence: TGTGCCAGCAGTTACAGAGACAGGCAAGAGACCCAGTACTTC. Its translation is CASSYRDRQETQYF.

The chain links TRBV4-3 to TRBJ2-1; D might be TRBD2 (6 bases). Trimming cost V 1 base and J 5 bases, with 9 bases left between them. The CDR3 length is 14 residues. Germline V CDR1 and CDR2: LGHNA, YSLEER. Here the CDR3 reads CASSQVSGNNEQFF. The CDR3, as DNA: TGCGCCAGCAGCCAAGTTAGCGGCAACAATGAGCAGTTCTTC.

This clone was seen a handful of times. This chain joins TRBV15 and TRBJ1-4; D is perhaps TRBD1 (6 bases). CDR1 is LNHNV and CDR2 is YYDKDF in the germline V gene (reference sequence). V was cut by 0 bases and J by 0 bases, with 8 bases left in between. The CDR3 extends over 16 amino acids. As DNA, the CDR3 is TGTGCCACCAGCAGAGATCGGACAGCAACTAATGAAAAACTGTTTTTT. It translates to CATSRDRTATNEKLFF.

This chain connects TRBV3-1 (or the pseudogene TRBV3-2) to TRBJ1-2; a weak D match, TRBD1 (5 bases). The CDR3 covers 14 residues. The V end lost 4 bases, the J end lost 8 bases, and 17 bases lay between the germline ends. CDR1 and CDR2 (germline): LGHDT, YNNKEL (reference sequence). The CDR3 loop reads CASSPPGGAGGYTF. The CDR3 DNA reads TGTGCCAGCAGCCCCCCCGGCGGGGCGGGGGGCTACACCTTC.

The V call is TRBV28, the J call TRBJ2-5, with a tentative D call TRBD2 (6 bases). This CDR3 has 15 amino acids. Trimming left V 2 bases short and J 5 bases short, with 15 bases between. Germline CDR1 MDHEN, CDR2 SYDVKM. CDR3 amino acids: CASSLPRGSGETQYF. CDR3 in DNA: TGTGCCAGCAGTTTACCAAGGGGAAGCGGGGAGACCCAGTACTTC.

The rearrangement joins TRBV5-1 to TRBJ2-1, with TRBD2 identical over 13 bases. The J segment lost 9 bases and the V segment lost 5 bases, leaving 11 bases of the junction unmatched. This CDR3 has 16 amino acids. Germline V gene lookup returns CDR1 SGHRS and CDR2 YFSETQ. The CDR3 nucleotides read TGCGCCAGCAGGCTTGGACTAGCGGGAGAATGGAGTGAGCAGTTCTTC. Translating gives CASRLGLAGEWSEQFF.

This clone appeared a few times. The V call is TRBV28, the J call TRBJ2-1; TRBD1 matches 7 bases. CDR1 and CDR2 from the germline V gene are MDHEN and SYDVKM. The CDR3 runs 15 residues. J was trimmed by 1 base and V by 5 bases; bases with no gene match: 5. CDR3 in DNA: TGTGCCAGCAGTAGAGGGGGCGGTTCCTACAATGAGCAGTTCTTC. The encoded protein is CASSRGGGSYNEQFF.

The CDR3 coding sequence is TGTGCCAGCGCCGGGGGGACGTATTATTCACCCCTCCACTTT. Its protein product is CASAGGTYYSPLHF. The J gene is TRBJ1-6, the V gene TRBV28; D may be TRBD1 (5 bases). The CDR3 length is 14 residues. Trimming stripped 8 bases from V and 8 bases from J, with 16 bases between. Germline V CDR1 and CDR2: MDHEN, SYDVKM.

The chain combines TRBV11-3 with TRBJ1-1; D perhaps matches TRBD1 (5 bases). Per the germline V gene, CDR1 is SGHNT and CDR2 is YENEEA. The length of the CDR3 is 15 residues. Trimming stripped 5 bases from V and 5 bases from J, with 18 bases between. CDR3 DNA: TGTGCCAGCAGCGCGTCACCGGGGGTGGGAACTGAAGCTTTCTTT. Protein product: CASSASPGVGTEAFF. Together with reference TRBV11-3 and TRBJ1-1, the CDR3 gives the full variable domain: EAGVVQSPRYKIIEKKQPVAFWCNPISGHNTLYWYLQNLGQGPELLIRYENEEAVDDSQLPKDRFSAERLKGVDSTLKIQPAELGDSAVYLCASSASPGVGTEAFFGQGTRLTVV.

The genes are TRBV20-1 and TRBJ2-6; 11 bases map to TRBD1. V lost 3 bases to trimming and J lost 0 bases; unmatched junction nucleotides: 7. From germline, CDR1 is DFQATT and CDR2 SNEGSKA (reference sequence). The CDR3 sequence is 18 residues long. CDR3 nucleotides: TGCAGTGCTAGTAAGTCGGACAGGGGGCCCTCTGGGGCCAACGTCCTGACTTTC. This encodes CSASKSDRGPSGANVLTF.

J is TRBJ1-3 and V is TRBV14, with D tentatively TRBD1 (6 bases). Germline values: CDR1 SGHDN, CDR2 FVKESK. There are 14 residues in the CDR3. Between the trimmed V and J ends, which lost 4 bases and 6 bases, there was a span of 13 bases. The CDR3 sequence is CASSRRGAENTIYF. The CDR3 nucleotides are TGTGCCAGCAGCCGCCGGGGGGCCGAAAACACCATATATTTT.